The clone carrying this T cell receptor beta chain has just one count. Sequencing was performed with immunoSEQ multiplex PCR; in TCRdb, only in-frame clones are kept and a portion is missing. Altogether 75,000 to 85,000 clones are present, roughly 93% being singletons, with the ten largest covering approximately 2%. The donors were in the approximately 130-subject validation cohort, distinct from the roughly 720-subject first cohort. The data are from a study of cytomegalovirus exposure and HLA in healthy donors. This TCR was sampled from a man under 40 in good health and CMV-seronegative. Sequencing used PBMCs.

This chain's CDR3 is CAWRNRDRVREKLFF. The CDR3 DNA follows: TGTGCCTGGAGAAACAGGGACAGGGTCCGTGAAAAACTGTTTTTT. This sequence joins TRBV30 and TRBJ1-4; 9 bases are a match to TRBD1. After removal of 3 bases from V and 7 bases from J, the junction contained 9 bases not matched to a gene. This CDR3 has 15 residues. Per germline, CDR1 GTSNPN and CDR2 SVGIG (reference sequence).